A selection of T cell receptor beta chains follows, all from one sample in a study of post-analysis software for immune sequencing data. TCRdb redid the calling of the PCR reads with MiXCR, one entry per CDR3 protein. The table records roughly 800,000 distinct CDR3 sequences, roughly 27% of them present only once. The sample taken for sequencing was blood. All receptors derive from a girl aged 5-17 years with multiple sclerosis. Each CDR3 is given with its conserved first and last residue. D genes are given only for firm matches. Size values are once, few and many counts, or a class for expanded clones, and some rows have none.

>NA|TRBV5-5|TRBJ2-2|NA
TGTGCCAGCAGCTTTCAGTCTGGCGGGGAGCTGTTTTTT
CASSFQSGGELFF
>NA|TRBV5-5|TRBJ1-2|NA
TGTGCCAGCAGCTTTCTGAGTTATAACTATGGCTACACCTTC
CASSFLSYNYGYTF
>NA|TRBV18|TRBJ2-1|few
TGTGCCAGCTCACCGGTCGTGGGCCCGGGGAATGAGCAGTTCTTC
CASSPVVGPGNEQFF
>NA|TRBV28|TRBJ2-7|few
TGTGCCAGCAGTTCGCCCTTGCAGGGGAAGAACGAGCAGTACTTC
CASSSPLQGKNEQYF
>TRBD2|TRBV5-1|TRBJ2-1|NA
TGCGCCAGCAGCTTCCCGATAGCGGGGGGGCCTGTCAATGAGCAGTTCTTC
CASSFPIAGGPVNEQFF
>NA|TRBV9|TRBJ1-2|NA
TGTGCCAGCAGCGTAGGGGCAGAGCGTAACTATGGCTACACCTTC
CASSVGAERNYGYTF
>TRBD2|TRBV5-1|TRBJ2-1|few
TGCGCCAGCAGCCCCCTAGCGGGCCACAATGAGCAGTTCTTC
CASSPLAGHNEQFF
>TRBD2|TRBV29-1|TRBJ2-7|many
TGCAGCGTTGAAGATCAAACTAGCGGCGACTACGAGCAGTACTTC
CSVEDQTSGDYEQYF
>TRBD2|TRBV29-1|TRBJ2-3|few
TGCAGCGTTGAGCAACTAGCGGGGGGGGTCGGAGATACGCAGTATTTT
CSVEQLAGGVGDTQYF
>TRBD2|TRBV7-2|TRBJ2-1|NA
TGTGCCAGCAGCCTTGGACTAGCGGGGGGTGTGTTGGACAATGAGCAGTTCTTC
CASSLGLAGGVLDNEQFF
>NA|TRBV7-2|TRBJ1-2|NA
TGTGCCAGCAGCTTAGGGTGGGCAGGGATTACCTTC
CASSLGWAGITF
>TRBD2|TRBV29-1|TRBJ2-1|NA
TGCAGCGCGTCTGCTAGCGGGAGCTCCAGTGAGCAGTTCTTC
CSASASGSSSEQFF
>NA|TRBV6-4|TRBJ1-6|many
TGTGCCAGCAGGGACGGGGATTCACCCCTCCACTTT
CASRDGDSPLHF
>TRBD2|TRBV2|TRBJ2-5|NA
TGTGCCAGCAGGGACCCGGATGCGGGAGAGTTTCGGGAGCAGTACTTC
CASRDPDAGEFREQYF
>TRBD1|TRBV7-2|TRBJ2-7|few
TGTGCCAGCAGCCCCAGAACCGGGACAGGCATCCACGAGCAGTACTTC
CASSPRTGTGIHEQYF
>NA|TRBV5-1|TRBJ1-2|once
TGCGCCAGCAACCGAGGCAACACACGCTATGGCTACACCTTC
CASNRGNTRYGYTF
>NA|TRBV9|TRBJ2-7|NA
TGTGCCAGCAGCGGAGGAACGGGAGAGGGCTTCGAGCAGTACTTC
CASSGGTGEGFEQYF
>NA|TRBV28|TRBJ2-7|NA
TGTGCCAGCACTCCCCCCGGGCCCGAGCAGTACTTC
CASTPPGPEQYF
>TRBD2|TRBV28|TRBJ2-7|many
TGTGCCAGCAGGAGTTTGGCGGCTAGCGGATACGAGCAGTACTTC
CASRSLAASGYEQYF
>NA|TRBV6-6|TRBJ2-5|NA
TGTGCCAGCAGTCACAGGGCGGCCGTGGAGACCCAGTACTTC
CASSHRAAVETQYF
>NA|TRBV6-6|TRBJ1-2|NA
TGTGCCAGCAGTTACTCGGGCGGGGGGATAGGTGGCTACACCTTC
CASSYSGGGIGGYTF
>TRBD2|TRBV5-5|TRBJ2-7|NA
TGTGCCAGCAAGCGGGGTTTTGACTACGAGCAGTACTTC
CASKRGFDYEQYF
>NA|TRBV7-2|TRBJ2-4|NA
TGTGCCAGCAGCGCGGTGAGGGACAAAAACATTCAGTACTTC
CASSAVRDKNIQYF
>NA|TRBV12-3/TRBV12-4|TRBJ1-1|NA
TGTGCCAGCAGCAACGACAGGCTCATGAACACTGAAGCTTTCTTT
CASSNDRLMNTEAFF
>TRBD2|TRBV28|TRBJ2-5|NA
TGTGCCAGCAGTTTCCCTAGCGGGGGGCCGAGAGAGACCCAGTACTTC
CASSFPSGGPRETQYF
>NA|TRBV15|TRBJ2-5|NA
TGTGCCACCAGCAGAGATTGGGCCACACAAGAGACCCAGTACTTC
CATSRDWATQETQYF
>TRBD1|TRBV14|TRBJ2-6|NA
TGTGCCAGCAGCCAGGAGACAGGGTGGGCCAACGTCCTGACTTTC
CASSQETGWANVLTF
>NA|TRBV15|TRBJ2-3|few
TGTGCCACCAGCAGAGATGTAAGTGCGTCAGATACGCAGTATTTT
CATSRDVSASDTQYF
>TRBD2|TRBV18|TRBJ2-7|once
TGTGCCAGCTCACCACGCGGGGGAAGCGCCTACGAGCAGTACTTC
CASSPRGGSAYEQYF
>NA|TRBV6-1|TRBJ2-7|NA
TGTGCCAGCAGGAAGACAGGATACGAGCAGTACTTC
CASRKTGYEQYF
>TRBD2|TRBV6-5|TRBJ2-5|NA
TGTGCCAGCAGTACGGATCGGACTAGCGGAATCACAAAGACCCAGTACTTC
CASSTDRTSGITKTQYF
>NA|TRBV5-1|TRBJ1-2|NA
TGCGCCAGCAGCGTCGGACAGAACAGTGGTGGCTACACCTTC
CASSVGQNSGGYTF